Listed below are T cell receptor beta chains from one sample, sequenced in a study of blood T cell repertoires in COVID-19. Sequenced by immunoSEQ multiplex PCR; TCRdb stores in-frame clones only, minus some. The profile shows some 240,000 clones, roughly 82% of them singletons. Sequencing used peripheral blood. Every receptor here comes from a woman in her thirties or forties who had recovered from COVID-19. The CDR3 runs from the conserved cysteine through the conserved F or W. D genes are given only for firm matches. Part of the rows lack a size; the others show once, few, many or a class for expanded clones.

d_call	v_call	clone_size	j_call	cdr3_nt	cdr3_aa
NA	TRBV25-1	NA	TRBJ1-3	TGTGCCAGCAGTGATGAGAGTTCGGGAAACACCATATATTTT	CASSDESSGNTIYF
NA	TRBV7-8	NA	TRBJ2-5	TGTGCCAGCAGCCCCCAGCCGGGGTACCAAGAGACCCAGTACTTC	CASSPQPGYQETQYF
TRBD2	TRBV10-3	NA	TRBJ2-2	TGTGCCATCAGTGAGATGGGGGGGACGGGCACCGGGGAGCTGTTTTTT	CAISEMGGTGTGELFF
TRBD2	TRBV18	NA	TRBJ2-1	TGTGCCAGCTCACCTGGACTAGCGGGGGGAAATGAGCAGTTCTTC	CASSPGLAGGNEQFF
NA	TRBV2	NA	TRBJ1-2	TGTGCCAGCAGTGAAGCGCCCGGGTTAGCTAACTATGGCTACACCTTC	CASSEAPGLANYGYTF
NA	TRBV10-3	NA	TRBJ1-2	TGTGCCATCAGTGAAAACAGGGCGTCAAAAAATGGCTACACCTTC	CAISENRASKNGYTF
NA	TRBV19	NA	TRBJ1-2	TGTGCCAGTTCCGTGGGGGCAGGAAAAATCTATGGCTACACCTTC	CASSVGAGKIYGYTF
NA	TRBV7-8	NA	TRBJ1-1	TGTGCCAGCAGCTCCCGACCTCCAGGGGCTTTCTTT	CASSSRPPGAFF
TRBD1	TRBV5-1	NA	TRBJ2-1	TGCGCCAGCAGCTCACCCCGGGACAGGGTCCATGAGCAGTTCTTC	CASSSPRDRVHEQFF
NA	TRBV9	NA	TRBJ2-3	TGTGCCAGCAGCGGAAGGAGATGGAGGGGACCAACAGATACGCAGTATTTT	CASSGRRWRGPTDTQYF
NA	TRBV3-1/TRBV3-2	NA	TRBJ2-1	TGTGCCAGCAGCCAGGATATAGGACAGTGGTACTACAATGAGCAGTTCTTC	CASSQDIGQWYYNEQFF
TRBD2	TRBV3-1/TRBV3-2	NA	TRBJ2-1	TGTGCCAGCAGCCAAAAGGCGGGGGGGCCATATGAGCAGTTCTTC	CASSQKAGGPYEQFF
NA	TRBV7-2	NA	TRBJ2-7	TGTGCCAGCAGCGACAGCCGGAGGGGCTACGAGCAGTACTTC	CASSDSRRGYEQYF
NA	TRBV19	NA	TRBJ2-7	TGTGCCAGTAGTATAGAATACGGTTCCTCTAGCTCCTACGAGCAGTACTTC	CASSIEYGSSSSYEQYF
NA	TRBV7-2	NA	TRBJ1-2	TGTGCCAGCAGCTTAGGGGGGAACAGGGAGATGGATGGCTACACCTTC	CASSLGGNREMDGYTF
NA	TRBV29-1	once	TRBJ1-1	TGCAGCGTTGTCGGACTTAGTTTTGGTGAAGCTTTCTTT	CSVVGLSFGEAFF
TRBD2	TRBV28	NA	TRBJ2-1	TGTGCCAGCAGTTTCGCACTAGCGGGATCTGAGCAGTTCTTC	CASSFALAGSEQFF
NA	TRBV7-2	NA	TRBJ2-3	TGTGCCAGCAGCTTAGGGGTGGGGCTCGTGGATACGCAGTATTTT	CASSLGVGLVDTQYF
TRBD1	TRBV4-3	NA	TRBJ2-1	TGCGCCAGCAGCCCAGGGACAGGGGGAAACAATGAGCAGTTCTTC	CASSPGTGGNNEQFF
NA	TRBV6-5	NA	TRBJ2-7	TGTGCCAGCAGTTACGGGGGGGCGTCCTACGAGCAGTACTTC	CASSYGGASYEQYF
NA	TRBV5-1	NA	TRBJ2-2	TGCGCCAGCAGCTTGGCCGCAGGGGTCCCCGGGGAGCTGTTTTTT	CASSLAAGVPGELFF
NA	TRBV4-3	few	TRBJ1-1	TGCGCCAGCAGCCAAGAGCTAGAGGGTTACACTGAAGCTTTCTTT	CASSQELEGYTEAFF
NA	TRBV2	NA	TRBJ1-4	TGTGCCAGCAGTGAACAAGGACAGCTAAATGAAAAACTGTTTTTT	CASSEQGQLNEKLFF
NA	TRBV6-2/TRBV6-3	NA	TRBJ2-7	TGTGCCAGCAGTTACTCGAGCAGGGGGGACGAGCAGTACTTC	CASSYSSRGDEQYF
TRBD2	TRBV14	NA	TRBJ2-1	TGTGCCAGCGCAACCGGGACTAGCTATATCAATGAGCAGTTCTTC	CASATGTSYINEQFF
NA	TRBV5-1	NA	TRBJ2-5	TGCGCCAGCAGCTTGGTGGCGGCGATTAGCCAAGAGACCCAGTACTTC	CASSLVAAISQETQYF
TRBD1	TRBV7-9	NA	TRBJ1-2	TGTGCCAGCAGCCTGCCCGGGACAGGCTATGGCTACACCTTC	CASSLPGTGYGYTF
NA	TRBV6-2/TRBV6-3	few	TRBJ1-5	TGTGCCAGCAGTTACCCTGTATTCCAGCCCCAGCATTTT	CASSYPVFQPQHF
NA	TRBV2	NA	TRBJ2-2	TGTGCCAGCAGACAGGACTGGCGAGGGGGCACCGGGGAGCTGTTTTTT	CASRQDWRGGTGELFF
TRBD1	TRBV27	few	TRBJ1-2	TGTGCCAGCATGTATGGGACAGGGGCTTTTGGCTACACCTTC	CASMYGTGAFGYTF
NA	TRBV2	NA	TRBJ1-1	TGTGCCAGCAGCCCTACTGTCCAGAACACTGAAGCTTTCTTT	CASSPTVQNTEAFF
TRBD2	TRBV2	few	TRBJ2-2	TGTGCCAGCAAGATACTAGCGGGGGCCACCGGGGAGCTGTTTTTT	CASKILAGATGELFF
NA	TRBV7-2	NA	TRBJ2-3	TGTGCCAGCAGCTTAGGCGGGGCAGATACGCAGTATTTT	CASSLGGADTQYF
NA	TRBV12-3/TRBV12-4	NA	TRBJ1-2	TGTGCCAGCAGTTTATCAGGGAACTATGGCTACACCTTC	CASSLSGNYGYTF
TRBD1	TRBV11-3	NA	TRBJ2-2	TGTGCCAGCAGCTTAGGGGGAGCGGGGACAGGGGGCACCGGGGAGCTGTTTTTT	CASSLGGAGTGGTGELFF
NA	TRBV6-1	NA	TRBJ2-3	TGTGCCAGCAGTGAGAATTGGGGGGCAGATACGCAGTATTTT	CASSENWGADTQYF
NA	TRBV5-1	NA	TRBJ2-6	TGCGCCAGCAGGACAGGCCTCTCTGGGGCCAACGTCCTGACTTTC	CASRTGLSGANVLTF
TRBD1	TRBV7-9	NA	TRBJ2-7	TGTGCCAGCAGCCTACCGACAGGGGCGGCCTACGAGCAGTACTTC	CASSLPTGAAYEQYF
NA	TRBV28	NA	TRBJ1-5	TGTGCCAGCAGTTCCTATTTCGACAGCAGCAATCAGCCCCAGCATTTT	CASSSYFDSSNQPQHF
NA	TRBV6-2/TRBV6-3	NA	TRBJ1-2	TGTGCCAGCAGTTACCGCGACTATGGCTACACCTTC	CASSYRDYGYTF
TRBD1	TRBV5-6	NA	TRBJ2-2	TGTGCCAGCTTGGGACAGGTCGGCACCGGGGAGCTGTTTTTT	CASLGQVGTGELFF
NA	TRBV7-2	NA	TRBJ2-5	TGTGCCAGCAGCTTACTTGAGGTCGGCCAAGAGACCCAGTACTTC	CASSLLEVGQETQYF
NA	TRBV5-6	NA	TRBJ2-5	TGTGCCAGCAGCTTGGTGGTGGGGGGAGAGACCCAGTACTTC	CASSLVVGGETQYF
TRBD1	TRBV30	NA	TRBJ2-1	TGTGCCTCCGATACAGGGGGCACCTACAATGAGCAGTTCTTC	CASDTGGTYNEQFF
TRBD1	TRBV14	NA	TRBJ1-3	TGTGCCAGCAGCCGGACAGGGGCCGGAAACACCATATATTTT	CASSRTGAGNTIYF